One sample yielded the 31 T cell receptor beta chains listed below, sequenced in a study of blood T cell repertoires in COVID-19. Generated by immunoSEQ multiplex PCR, the TCRdb table keeps only in-frame clones and is missing some. This sample carries roughly 91,000 clones, about 80% of them seen once, and the ten largest clones take around 7%. Input material: peripheral blood. The source of these receptors is a man between 65 and 85 years old with acute or convalescent COVID-19.

This sequence joins TRBV12-3 or TRBV12-4 and TRBJ2-2; 11 bases fit TRBD1. The V gene end was trimmed by 8 bases and the J gene end by 4 bases; junction bases not matched to a gene: 0. The CDR3 has 13 residues. This CDR3 reads CASGQGATGELFF. The DNA for the CDR3 is TGTGCCAGCGGACAGGGGGCCACCGGGGAGCTGTTTTTT.

The rearrangement joins TRBV24-1 to TRBJ2-5, with D possibly matching TRBD1 (6 bases). V lost 3 bases and J 1 base, leaving 14 bases between the germline ends. CDR1 is KGHDR, CDR2 SFDVKD, per germline. The CDR3 has 16 amino acids. The CDR3 DNA reads as TGTGCCACCAGTGATAAAGGGGGAATACTCCAAGAGACCCAGTACTTC. Its protein product is CATSDKGGILQETQYF.

V gene TRBV5-1 combines with J gene TRBJ2-7, with a weak D call TRBD1 (6 bases). The germline V gene encodes CDR1 SGHRS and CDR2 YFSETQ. The V end lost 4 bases, the J end lost 3 bases, and 14 bases lay between the germline ends. This CDR3 is built from 14 residues. DNA for the CDR3: TGCGCCAGCAGCGTCCCGGGACACATCTACGAGCAGTACGTC. It specifies CASSVPGHIYEQYV.

The chain links TRBV4-2 to TRBJ2-7; TRBD1 agrees at 11 bases. J was trimmed by 4 bases and V by 0 bases; bases with no gene match: 11. The CDR3 consists of 18 residues. Germline CDR1 is LGHNA and CDR2 is YNFKEQ. CDR3 DNA sequence: TGTGCCAGCAGCCAAGATCCGACGGCCGGGACAGGGGGATACGAGCAGTACTTC. Encoded protein: CASSQDPTAGTGGYEQYF.

This clone occurred a few times. The chain couples TRBV29-1 to TRBJ1-3; 12 bases are shared with TRBD1. In germline, CDR1 is SQVTM, CDR2 ANQGSEA. V lost 7 bases to trimming and J lost 0 bases; unmatched junction nucleotides: 19. The CDR3 is 20 amino acids. The CDR3 region is CSAQLRDRGRPSRSGNTIYF. CDR3 DNA: TGCAGCGCCCAATTGCGGGACAGGGGGCGACCGAGCCGCTCTGGAAACACCATATATTTT.

The gene calls are TRBV29-1 and TRBJ1-2, with 11 bases identical to TRBD1. Unmatched junction bases numbered 3, after V lost 6 bases and J lost 6 bases. The germline CDR1 and CDR2 sequences are SQVTM and ANQGSEA. The CDR3 covers 12 residues. The CDR3 coding sequence is TGCAGCGTCCGGACAGGGGGCCATGGCTACACCTTC. Amino acids: CSVRTGGHGYTF.

This clone was observed a single time. The rearrangement uses TRBV10-1 and TRBJ2-5; 9 nucleotides align to TRBD1. Germline CDR1 is WNHNN and CDR2 is SYGVQD (reference sequence). Trimming cost V 4 bases and J 0 bases; bases outside gene matches: 6. This CDR3 has 16 amino acids. The CDR3 nucleotides read TGCGCCAGCAGTGGGGACAGGGAGTTAAACCAAGAGACCCAGTACTTC. Its protein product is CASSGDRELNQETQYF.

The J gene is TRBJ1-6, the V gene TRBV27; 7 nucleotides match TRBD1. Germline-derived CDR1 and CDR2 are MNHEY and SMNVEV (reference sequence). J gave up 7 bases and V 4 bases, and 10 bases lay outside the gene matches. This CDR3 comprises 16 residues. The CDR3 sequence is CASSSADRDRNSPLHF. The CDR3 coding sequence is TGTGCCAGCAGTTCGGCCGACAGGGACCGAAATTCACCCCTCCACTTT.

This chain connects TRBV9 to TRBJ2-1; D is perhaps TRBD1 (6 bases). CDR1 is SGDLS and CDR2 is YYNGEE in the germline V gene. The germline V and J ends were trimmed by 4 bases and 10 bases, with 15 bases remaining between them. This CDR3 comprises 13 residues. The CDR3, as DNA: TGTGCCAGCAGCCTAATATCCGGGACAGAGCAGTTCTTC. Amino acid sequence: CASSLISGTEQFF.

The chain is built from TRBV30 and TRBJ1-5; 9 bases agree with TRBD1. Germline CDR1 is GTSNPN and CDR2 is SVGIG (reference sequence). With 3 bases clipped from V and 4 bases from J, the junction kept 7 bases outside the gene matches. The CDR3 is made up of 15 amino acids. As DNA, the CDR3 is TGTGCCTGGAGGGGACCGGGACAGGGAAATCAGCCCCAGCATTTT. The encoded protein is CAWRGPGQGNQPQHF.

V usage is TRBV28 and J usage is TRBJ1-6, with D uncertain. The CDR3 sequence is 16 residues long. V dropped 6 bases and J dropped 0 bases, with 12 bases sitting between them. CDR1 and CDR2 (germline): MDHEN, SYDVKM. CDR3 sequence (DNA): TGTGCCAGCAGGTCTAGTATCAGCTCCTATAATTCACCCCTCCACTTT. As protein: CASRSSISSYNSPLHF. Combining the CDR3 with reference TRBV28 and TRBJ1-6 gives the whole variable domain DVKVTQSSRYLVKRTGEKVFLECVQDMDHENMFWYRQDPGLGLRLIYFSYDVKMKEKGDIPEGYSVSREKKERFSLILESASTNQTSMYLCASRSSISSYNSPLHFGNGTRLTVT.

The gene calls are TRBV10-3 and TRBJ1-1, with TRBD1 matching 9 bases. Trimming at V came to 10 bases and at J to 4 bases, leaving 4 bases not matched to a gene. CDR1 is ENHRY and CDR2 is SYGVKD in the germline V gene. This CDR3 is 12 amino acids long. The CDR3 sequence is CATQTGGTEAFF. DNA of the CDR3: TGTGCCACTCAGACAGGGGGCACTGAAGCTTTCTTT.

This clone was counted once. This sequence joins TRBV19 and TRBJ2-7; 11 bases align to TRBD2. In germline, CDR1 is LNHDA, CDR2 SQIVND (reference sequence). V lost 6 bases, J lost 6 bases, and 10 bases stayed unmatched. The CDR3 is 15 residues long. The CDR3 DNA follows: TGTGCCAGTAGCATTACACCGGGACTAGCGGCCGAGCAGTACTTC. Its protein product is CASSITPGLAAEQYF.

The chain links TRBV5-1 to TRBJ2-1; weak D call: TRBD1 (5 bases). This CDR3 contains 15 residues. Trimming removed 0 bases from V and 6 bases from J, with 13 bases in between. Germline V gene data show CDR1 as SGHRS and CDR2 as YFSETQ. The CDR3 DNA reads TGCGCCAGCAGCTTGGGTCCAGGGTTGGGCAATGAGCAGTTCTTC. Amino acids: CASSLGPGLGNEQFF. The full variable domain, rest sourced from reference TRBV5-1 and TRBJ2-1, is KAGVTQTPRYLIKTRGQQVTLSCSPISGHRSVSWYQQTPGQGLQFLFEYFSETQRNKGNFPGRFSGRQFSNSRSEMNVSTLELGDSALYLCASSLGPGLGNEQFFGPGTRLTVL.

The chain carries TRBV4-1 and TRBJ1-5; weak D call: TRBD1 (6 bases). CDR3 size: 19 residues. Looked up from germline, CDR1 is MGHRA and CDR2 is YSYEKL. Trimming shortened V by 2 bases and J by 7 bases, and 27 bases separated the two germline ends. The CDR3 sequence: CASSQLLLGRGTGQQPQHF. CDR3 nucleotide sequence: TGCGCCAGCAGCCAACTGCTTCTGGGGAGGGGGACGGGGCAACAGCCCCAGCATTTT.

The J gene is TRBJ2-5, the V gene TRBV6-6; TRBD2 agrees at 7 bases. The CDR3 has 15 residues. Germline lookup yields CDR1 MNHNY and CDR2 SVGAGI (reference sequence). The J segment lost 4 bases and the V segment lost 5 bases, leaving 10 bases of the junction unmatched. The DNA of the CDR3 is TGTGCCAGCAGTGGGGGTGGGAGGGTCCGAGAGACCCAGTACTTC. It codes for CASSGGGRVRETQYF.

This clone was detected once. This sample includes further DNA sequences coding for the same CDR3. V usage is TRBV19 and J usage is TRBJ2-7; 7 bases are a match to TRBD2. The germline gives CDR1 LNHDA, CDR2 SQIVND (reference sequence). The CDR3 consists of 13 residues. J was trimmed by 3 bases and V by 5 bases; bases with no gene match: 4. Here the CDR3 DNA reads TGTGCCAGTAGTCGGACGGGAGGCTACGAGCAGTACTTC. It codes for CASSRTGGYEQYF.

V and J are TRBV15 and TRBJ2-7, with 7 bases aligning to TRBD2. The germline gives CDR1 LNHNV, CDR2 YYDKDF (reference sequence). V shed 5 bases and J 2 bases; nucleotides not matched to a gene: 15. The CDR3 totals 17 residues. As DNA, the CDR3 is TGTGCCACCAGCGCCCAACACGATTCGGCGGGGGCCTACGAGCAGTACTTC. Protein product: CATSAQHDSAGAYEQYF.

The table lists this clone with a few counts. The CDR3 bases are TGTGCCAGCAGTCCGGCCCAGGGTAACCACGAGCAGTACTTC. Translated: CASSPAQGNHEQYF. The V call is TRBV5-4, the J call TRBJ2-7, with D possibly TRBD1 on 5 matching bases. CDR3 length: 14 residues. Trimming removed 5 bases from V and 5 bases from J, with 17 bases in between. CDR1 SGHNT and CDR2 YYREEE come from the germline V gene (reference sequence).

This sequence joins TRBV6-5 and TRBJ2-7; TRBD2 matches at 10 bases. CDR1 is MNHEY, CDR2 SVGAGI, per germline. The CDR3 covers 14 residues. V was pared by 6 bases and J by 6 bases, with 8 bases of the junction left unmatched. The DNA for the CDR3 is TGTGCCAGCAGCCTAAGCGGGGGGGTCGGCGAGCAGTACGTC. It encodes CASSLSGGVGEQYV.

Only a few counts were recorded for this clone. The chain employs TRBV6-5 and TRBJ2-7; 8 nucleotides match TRBD1. This CDR3 is built from 14 residues. Trimming removed 6 bases from V and 6 bases from J; junction bases left unmatched: 10. CDR1 and CDR2 from the germline V gene are MNHEY and SVGAGI. CDR3 nucleotides: TGTGCCAGCAGCTTTAACAGGGGGTCGAGCGAGCAGTACGTC. Its protein product is CASSFNRGSSEQYV.

The J gene is TRBJ1-1, the V gene TRBV19; TRBD1 might be the D (5 bases). Germline CDR1 and CDR2: LNHDA and SQIVND (reference sequence). Trimming took 5 bases from V and 4 from J, leaving 14 bases between them. The CDR3 spans 14 residues. The CDR3 reads CASSLGGVSTEAFF. The CDR3 nucleotides read TGTGCCAGTAGTTTGGGAGGGGTGAGCACTGAAGCTTTCTTT.

As to this clone: The same CDR3 arises from other DNA sequences in this sample as well. The rearrangement joins TRBV6-5 to TRBJ1-4; a possible D gene is TRBD1 (6 bases). This CDR3 has 15 amino acids. Germline-derived CDR1 and CDR2 are MNHEY and SVGAGI. V lost 2 bases, J lost 5 bases, and 12 bases lay in between. The CDR3 DNA is TGTGCCAGCAGTTACGCTGGACAGCCGAATGAAAAACTGTTTTTT. Its translation is CASSYAGQPNEKLFF.

This clone came up once. The V call is TRBV18, the J call TRBJ2-7; 8 positions agree with TRBD1. Germline CDR1 is KGHSH and CDR2 is LQKENI. Losses at the gene ends were 6 bases for V and 0 bases for J; bases not matched to a gene: 4. This CDR3 contains 14 residues. The DNA of the CDR3 is TGTGCCAGCTCCTGGACAGGGCGCTCCTACGAGCAGTACGTC. It codes for CASSWTGRSYEQYV.

This sequence joins TRBV7-2 and TRBJ2-3; a possible D gene is TRBD1 (7 bases). V lost 4 bases and J lost 0, with 14 bases in between. CDR3 size: 16 residues. From germline, CDR1 is SGHTA and CDR2 FQGNSA. The CDR3 reads CASSYDREASTDTQYF. CDR3 coding DNA: TGTGCCAGCAGCTACGACAGGGAGGCCAGCACAGATACGCAGTATTTT. Full variable domain (outside the CDR3, taken from reference TRBV7-2 and TRBJ2-3): GAGVSQSPSNKVTEKGKDVELRCDPISGHTALYWYRQSLGQGLEFLIYFQGNSAPDKSGLPSDRFSAERTGGSVSTLTIQRTQQEDSAVYLCASSYDREASTDTQYFGPGTRLTVL.

This chain uses TRBV7-9 with TRBJ1-1; possible D gene TRBD1, 6 bases. Per the germline V gene, CDR1 is SEHNR and CDR2 is FQNEAQ (reference sequence). The CDR3 consists of 14 residues. Deletions cut 1 base from V and 5 bases from J, with 11 bases between. CDR3 in DNA: TGTGCCAGCAGCTTAGGGACAGTGGGGACTGAAGCTTTCTTT. Its translation is CASSLGTVGTEAFF.

The chain carries TRBV24-1 and TRBJ1-2; a weak D match, TRBD1 (6 bases). Trimming removed 0 bases at V and 9 bases at J, with 10 bases between. The CDR3 is 13 amino acids. The germline gives CDR1 KGHDR, CDR2 SFDVKD. CDR3 bases: TGTGCCACCAGTGATTTGACAGGGTTGAGCTACACCTTC. Protein sequence: CATSDLTGLSYTF.

The chain uses TRBV21-1 and TRBJ2-3; the tabulated D call, TRBD1, remains unverified against the DNA. TRBV21-1 is tagged as a pseudogene. This CDR3 is built from 16 residues. The CDR3 bases are TGTGCCACCGGTAACCCAGGGGGCCCCCCGGGGTATACGCAGTATTTT. This translates into CATGNPGGPPGYTQYF.

The CDR3 protein is CASSEYGGARETQYF. DNA of the CDR3: TGTGCCAGCAGTGAATACGGGGGAGCCCGGGAGACCCAGTACTTC. The V and J genes are TRBV2 and TRBJ2-5; a possible D gene is TRBD2 (6 bases). Germline values: CDR1 SNHLY, CDR2 FYNNEI. V lost 2 bases and J lost 5, with 15 bases in between. The CDR3 consists of 15 residues.

The J gene is TRBJ2-7, the V gene TRBV19; D is possibly TRBD1 (6 bases). CDR1 and CDR2 from the germline V gene are LNHDA and SQIVND (reference sequence). V lost 8 bases and J 7 bases, leaving 12 bases between the germline ends. This CDR3 is 11 amino acids long. Here the CDR3 DNA reads TGTGCCAGTGGCCGCAGGGGAGAGCAGTACTTC. Encoded protein: CASGRRGEQYF.

The chain joins TRBV28 to TRBJ2-7; 10 nucleotides line up with TRBD2. Germline CDR1 MDHEN, CDR2 SYDVKM. The CDR3 spans 18 residues. The J segment lost 0 bases and the V segment lost 4 bases, leaving 12 bases of the junction unmatched. The CDR3 DNA follows: TGTGCCAGCAGTTCCAGCCGACTAGCGGGTAAGAGCTCCTACGAGCAGTACTTC. Its protein product is CASSSSRLAGKSSYEQYF.